These T cell receptor beta chains were read from a single sample in a study of T cells in Graves' hyperthyroidism and ophthalmopathy. From the multiplex PCR reads, TCRdb called clonotypes with MiXCR, one entry per CDR3 protein. The table records around 600,000 distinct CDR3 sequences, roughly 46% of them present only once. The sample comprised peripheral blood or thyroid tissue (not recorded which). These receptors all stem from an adult man with Graves' disease, either hyperthyroidism or ophthalmopathy (not recorded which). The CDR3 runs from the conserved cysteine through the conserved F or W. D genes are given only for firm matches. Size tells how often a clone was seen (once, few, many) or the class of an expanded clone, and some rows leave it out.

j_call d_call clone_size v_call cdr3_nt cdr3_aa
TRBJ1-2 . . TRBV5-8 TGCGCCAGCAGCTACCCCGGGGACTATGGCTACACCTTC CASSYPGDYGYTF
TRBJ2-2 . . TRBV6-1 TGTGCCAGCAGTGAATTCGCGAACACCGGGGAGCTGTTTTTT CASSEFANTGELFF
TRBJ2-7 TRBD1 few TRBV6-5 TGTGCCAGCAGTGACAGGGGGCCCTACTACGAGCAGTACTTC CASSDRGPYYEQYF
TRBJ2-5 TRBD1 . TRBV6-5 TGTGCCACAAGGGACAGCCTCAGGGAGACCCAGTACTTC CATRDSLRETQYF
TRBJ2-7 TRBD1 few TRBV20-1 TGCAGTGCGAAACCTCCGGGACAGAACTACGAGCAGTACTTC CSAKPPGQNYEQYF
TRBJ2-5 . many TRBV20-1 TGCAGTGCTAGACCCGGGACACCGGCGGAGACCCAGTACTTC CSARPGTPAETQYF
TRBJ1-1 TRBD1 . TRBV5-1 TGCGCCAGCAGCTTGGTACAGGGGGCGGCCACTGAAGCTTTCTTT CASSLVQGAATEAFF
TRBJ2-2 TRBD1 . TRBV19 TGTGCCAGTAACAGAGGACAGGGGGCCACCGGGGAGCTGTTTTTT CASNRGQGATGELFF
TRBJ1-1 . many TRBV5-1 TGCGCCAGCAGCAGAGAACAGGGGAACACTGAAGCTTTCTTT CASSREQGNTEAFF
TRBJ1-1 . . TRBV7-2 TGTGTCAGCAGCTTGGGCGGAATGAACACTGAAGCTTTCTTT CVSSLGGMNTEAFF
TRBJ2-2 TRBD2 . TRBV20-1 TGCAGTGCCAGAGGGACTAGCGGGCTCACCGGGGAGCTGTTTTTT CSARGTSGLTGELFF
TRBJ1-5 . few TRBV25-1 TGTGCCAGCAGTCCTGACAGCAATAGCAATCAGCCCCAGCATTTT CASSPDSNSNQPQHF
TRBJ1-6 . . TRBV24-1 TGTGCCTGGAGTGTACTTAGGGTTGAGGCTGGTTCACCCCTCCACTTT CAWSVLRVEAGSPLHF
TRBJ1-6 TRBD1 . TRBV2 TGTGCCACCAGCAGCGAGGGACAGGGGCCTAATTCACCCCTCCACTTT CATSSEGQGPNSPLHF
TRBJ1-1 . . TRBV10-3 TGTGCCAGCAGTGAGTCGCGCAGGGAGAACACTGAAGCTTTCTTT CASSESRRENTEAFF
TRBJ1-2 TRBD1 . TRBV9 TGTGCCAGCAGACGACAGGGGGACTATGGCTACACCTTC CASRRQGDYGYTF
TRBJ1-4 . many TRBV2 TGTGCCAGCAGTGGGGCGGGACTCTATAATGAAAAACTGTTTTTT CASSGAGLYNEKLFF
TRBJ1-6 . once TRBV25-1 TGTGCCAGCAGCCAAGATTTTAGGAGGGCGAGCTCCTATAATTCACCCCTCCACTTT CASSQDFRRASSYNSPLHF
TRBJ1-5 . . TRBV2 TGTGCCAGCAGCACTGACCCCGGCGGGGATCAGCCCCAGCATTTT CASSTDPGGDQPQHF
TRBJ1-2 . . TRBV7-9 TGTGCCAGCAGCCGATCGGGGGACTACTATGGCTACACCTTC CASSRSGDYYGYTF
TRBJ1-2 . . TRBV12-3/TRBV12-4 TGTGCCAGCAGTTTGGGGGCCGCGAACGTCAGGAATGGCTACACCTTC CASSLGAANVRNGYTF
TRBJ1-1 . . TRBV2 TGTGCCAGCAAAGGGATTGGAACTGAAGCTTTCTTT CASKGIGTEAFF
TRBJ1-2 . once TRBV2 TGTGCCAGCTCACCGGGGTCTGGCTACACCTTC CASSPGSGYTF
TRBJ1-5 . . TRBV5-1 TGCGCCAGCAGCTTCGAGTGCAATCAGCCCCAGCATTTT CASSFECNQPQHF
TRBJ2-7 TRBD1 . TRBV10-3 TGTGCCATCAGCAGAGACAGGGGCCATCCCTACGAGCAGTACTTC CAISRDRGHPYEQYF
TRBJ2-7 . many TRBV7-9 TGTGCCAGCAGCTACGAAGTGGCGTACGAGCAGTACTTC CASSYEVAYEQYF
TRBJ2-5 . few TRBV20-1 TGCAGTGCTATACCCCGGACGGCCCCTCAAGAGACCCAGTACTTC CSAIPRTAPQETQYF
TRBJ1-1 . . TRBV6-6 TGTGCCAGCAGGCTATCGGGGGGGGAAGCTTTCTTT CASRLSGGEAFF